The sequence of this TCR beta chain was determined in a study of PD-1 blockade in classical Hodgkin lymphoma. Findings of the study overall: Patients who responded completely had about the same baseline diversity as newly diagnosed patients.

The CDR3 extends over 13 amino acids. The germline V gene encodes CDR1 SQVTM and CDR2 ANQGSEA. The V gene lost 0 bases and the J gene lost 3 bases, with 8 bases spanning the gap. As to this clone: The antigen is not known.

Every one of the patients relapsed after autologous stem cell transplantation (brentuximab vedotin exposure was variable). TCRdb's table, derived via immunoSEQ multiplex PCR, lists solely in-frame clones and lacks some. Of tens of thousands of clones in the sample, approximately 91% were seen once. The sequencing here drew on peripheral blood mononuclear cells (PBMCs), taken at baseline. The clonotype comes from a human donor with classical Hodgkin lymphoma. The chain links TRBV29-1 to TRBJ1-1; no clear D. CDR3 nucleotide sequence: TGCAGCGTTGAAGATCTCACTTACACTGAAGCTTTCTTT. It is translated as CSVEDLTYTEAFF.